The present T cell receptor (beta chain) was sequenced within a study of metastatic and nonmetastatic thyroid tumors. In this sample, this clone turned up many times. All patients were treatment-naive before thyroid surgery. This CDR3 has 14 residues. V dropped 5 bases and J dropped 4 bases, with 15 bases sitting between them. TCRdb reprocessed the PCR reads using MiXCR. In the table there are tens of thousands of clones, 17% of which are singletons. The receptor was derived from a female donor with papillary thyroid cancer or a benign thyroid nodule (not recorded which). Some clones in this sample may be carry-over from other donors' samples. The chain couples TRBV12-3 or TRBV12-4 to TRBJ2-7, with D tentatively TRBD2 (5 bases). The sequenced sample consisted of tumor tissue. CDR3 amino acids: CASSPSLGGYEQYF. CDR3 DNA sequence: TGTGCCAGCAGTCCCAGCCTCGGCGGGTACGAGCAGTACTTC.